A single sample is the source of the 26 T cell receptor beta chains below, sequenced in a study of beta chain features in type 1 diabetes. Study outcomes and limitations: TCRB CDR3s from Type 1 diabetes patients were moderately but significantly shorter in all four CD4+ subsets.

Since all of the isolated RNA was reverse transcribed, expressed TCRB transcripts were what got sequenced. Profiled with immunoSEQ multiplex PCR; TCRdb holds only in-frame clones, not every one. The table records some 270,000 clones, roughly a tenth of them present only once. Their antigen targets remain unknown. Input material: naive CD4+ T cells from blood. These receptors came from a man aged 25-40 years with type 1 diabetes.

This clone was seen more than once but under ten times. The chain employs TRBV18 and TRBJ1-5; D is undetermined. The CDR3 contains 15 residues. V was trimmed by 2 bases and J by 0 bases, leaving 8 bases between them. Germline loops: CDR1 KGHSH, CDR2 LQKENI. The CDR3 sequence is CASSPVADSNQPQHF. In DNA, the CDR3 is TGTGCCAGCTCACCAGTGGCAGATAGCAATCAGCCCCAGCATTTT.

This clone has just a few counts. This chain connects TRBV5-4 to TRBJ2-6; 8 nucleotides align to TRBD2. J was trimmed by 2 bases and V by 4 bases; bases with no gene match: 5. The CDR3 extends over 16 amino acids. The germline V gene encodes CDR1 SGHNT and CDR2 YYREEE (reference sequence). The CDR3 spells CASSTPAGAGANVLTF. CDR3 DNA: TGTGCCAGCAGCACACCAGCGGGGGCTGGGGCCAACGTCCTGACTTTC.

This clone was seen a few times. The J gene is TRBJ2-3, the V gene TRBV2, with 7 bases lining up with TRBD2. CDR1 is SNHLY and CDR2 is FYNNEI in the germline V gene. This CDR3 has 15 residues. The trim removed 4 bases at V and 2 bases at J, leaving 6 bases unmatched. CDR3: CASSGRAGLTDTQYF. The CDR3 coding sequence is TGTGCCAGCAGTGGGCGAGCGGGACTCACAGATACGCAGTATTTT.

The chain recombines TRBV5-1 with TRBJ1-2; 8 bases are a match to TRBD1. CDR3 length equals 15 residues. V dropped 3 bases and J dropped 7; count of bases not matched to a gene: 11. Germline V gene sequence: CDR1 SGHRS, CDR2 YFSETQ. CDR3 DNA: TGCGCCAGCAGCTCCCACTTGGACAGGGAGGGTGGCTACACCTTC. Translated, it gives CASSSHLDREGGYTF. The full variable domain, with the rest looked up from reference TRBV5-1 and TRBJ1-2, is KAGVTQTPRYLIKTRGQQVTLSCSPISGHRSVSWYQQTPGQGLQFLFEYFSETQRNKGNFPGRFSGRQFSNSRSEMNVSTLELGDSALYLCASSSHLDREGGYTFGSGTRLTVV.

The chain recombines TRBV7-3 with TRBJ2-1; perhaps TRBD1 as D (6 bases). V was clipped by 5 bases and J by 5 bases, with 10 bases between them. This CDR3 has 13 residues. Germline V lookup: CDR1 SGHTA, CDR2 FQGTGA. CDR3 loop: CASSPGAHNEQFF. CDR3 sequence (DNA): TGTGCCAGCAGCCCAGGGGCCCACAATGAGCAGTTCTTC.

The chain links TRBV5-4 to TRBJ1-1, with 8 bases that match TRBD1. V trimming: 6 bases; J trimming: 1 base; junction bases outside the gene matches: 2. This CDR3 comprises 13 residues. CDR1 is SGHNT, CDR2 YYREEE, per germline (reference sequence). CDR3: CASNRGTNTEAFF. CDR3 nucleotide sequence: TGTGCCAGCAACAGGGGGACGAACACTGAAGCTTTCTTT.

The gene calls are TRBV15 and TRBJ2-5, with D hard to call. The CDR3 extends over 14 amino acids. The germline gives CDR1 LNHNV, CDR2 YYDKDF (reference sequence). V was trimmed by 0 bases and J by 3 bases, leaving 8 bases between them. In DNA, the CDR3 is TGTGCCACCAGCAGAGATCTTCAGGAAGAGACCCAGTACTTC. The encoded protein is CATSRDLQEETQYF.

The rearrangement uses TRBV7-2 and TRBJ1-1; maybe TRBD1 (6 bases). Per germline, CDR1 SGHTA and CDR2 FQGNSA. The CDR3 sequence is 13 residues long. The V end was cut by 1 base, the J end by 6 bases, with 9 bases between. CDR3 in DNA: TGTGCCAGCAGCTTAGAGGGGGTTGCTGAAGCTTTCTTT. It translates to CASSLEGVAEAFF.

V and J are TRBV15 and TRBJ2-3; TRBD1 matches at 9 bases. The CDR3 runs 15 residues. Trimming removed 5 bases from V and 1 base from J; junction bases left unmatched: 4. CDR1 and CDR2 from the germline V gene are LNHNV and YYDKDF (reference sequence). CDR3 sequence reads: CATSERDRGTDTQYF. The CDR3 DNA is TGTGCCACCAGCGAGCGGGACAGGGGCACAGATACGCAGTATTTT.

The genes are TRBV7-8 and TRBJ1-5; tentative D call: TRBD1 (6 bases). The CDR3 consists of 14 residues. Germline CDR1 is SGHVS and CDR2 is FQNEAQ. V lost 8 bases and J 0 bases, leaving 11 bases between the germline ends. The CDR3 here is CASGQPPSNQPQHF. CDR3 in DNA: TGTGCCAGCGGACAGCCACCTAGCAATCAGCCCCAGCATTTT.

The chain uses TRBV7-8 and TRBJ1-6, with TRBD1 matching over 7 bases. The V gene end was trimmed by 0 bases and the J gene end by 6 bases; junction bases not matched to a gene: 5. The CDR3 totals 16 residues. CDR1 is SGHVS and CDR2 is FQNEAQ in the germline V gene. CDR3: CASSLARQGPNSPLHF. CDR3 sequence (DNA): TGTGCCAGCAGCTTAGCACGACAGGGACCTAATTCACCCCTCCACTTT.

Concerning this clone itself: Within the sample, other DNA sequences also encode this same CDR3. This chain connects TRBV5-1 to TRBJ2-1, with D possibly matching TRBD2 (6 bases). V shed 3 bases and J shed 1 base, with 8 bases lying between them. Germline-derived CDR1 and CDR2 are SGHRS and YFSETQ. The CDR3 consists of 14 residues. In DNA, the CDR3 is TGCGCCAGCAGCTCCGGAGGGTCCTACAATGAGCAGTTCTTC. Translating gives CASSSGGSYNEQFF.

This clone was counted a few times. CDR3 in DNA: TGCAGCGTTAGGCTACGGGGGGGGTCCTACAATGAGCAGTTCTTC. Amino acid sequence: CSVRLRGGSYNEQFF. The chain is built from TRBV29-1 and TRBJ2-1; 8 positions agree with TRBD2. CDR1 SQVTM and CDR2 ANQGSEA come from the germline V gene. V was pared by 5 bases and J by 1 base, with 7 bases of the junction left unmatched. The CDR3 loop spans 15 amino acids.

V usage is TRBV7-2 and J usage is TRBJ1-6, with D hard to call. The CDR3 runs 13 residues. Trimming removed 1 base from V and 11 bases from J, with 9 bases in between. Germline V gene lookup returns CDR1 SGHTA and CDR2 FQGNSA. CDR3 bases: TGTGCCAGCAGCTTAGATGGCGGGGCACCCCTCCACTTT. It codes for CASSLDGGAPLHF.

In this sample, this clone turned up a few times. This chain links TRBV4-3 with TRBJ2-4, with D possibly TRBD1 on 5 matching bases. Looked up from germline, CDR1 is LGHNA and CDR2 is YSLEER. V lost 0 bases and J 5 bases, leaving 8 bases between the germline ends. CDR3 size: 14 residues. The CDR3 DNA sequence: TGCGCCAGCAGCCAAGAGCCAGGGCAAAACATTCAGTACTTC. The encoded protein is CASSQEPGQNIQYF.

The chain links TRBV5-6 to TRBJ2-3; D not resolved. Trimming left V 2 bases short and J 2 bases short, with 9 bases between. The CDR3 is made up of 14 amino acids. Germline CDR1 SGHDT, CDR2 YYEEEE. The CDR3 DNA is TGTGCCAGCAGCTTAAAATCCCTCACAGATACGCAGTATTTT. Translation gives CASSLKSLTDTQYF.

This CDR3 reads CASSQEPGGYTGELFF. The CDR3, as DNA: TGCGCCAGCAGCCAAGAGCCGGGGGGATACACCGGGGAGCTGTTTTTT. V and J are TRBV4-1 and TRBJ2-2; 7 bases agree with TRBD2. The germline V gene has CDR1 MGHRA and CDR2 YSYEKL. Trimming cost V 0 bases and J 3 bases; bases outside gene matches: 4. The CDR3 totals 16 residues.

This clone was detected only a few times. The rearrangement links TRBV25-1 to TRBJ2-5; a weak D match, TRBD2 (5 bases). V lost 1 base and J lost 5, with 14 bases in between. CDR3 length: 15 amino acids. The V gene's germline CDR1 is MGHDK and CDR2 SYGVNS. The CDR3 DNA reads as TGTGCCAGCAGTGAATTCCCGGGGTCGCGGGAGACCCAGTACTTC. This translates into CASSEFPGSRETQYF.

This clone turned up a few times. The chain recombines TRBV6-5 with TRBJ2-7; 8 positions match TRBD2. Germline V gene sequence: CDR1 MNHEY, CDR2 SVGAGI. The CDR3 is 14 residues long. V lost 4 bases to trimming and J lost 3 bases; unmatched junction nucleotides: 5. CDR3 region: CASSSRGLDYEQYF. DNA for the CDR3: TGTGCCAGCAGTTCGCGGGGACTAGACTACGAGCAGTACTTC.

In this sample, this clone turned up a few times. The chain links TRBV7-9 to TRBJ2-1, with TRBD2 as a possible D gene (5 bases). The CDR3 has 19 residues. Trimming took 1 base from V and 1 from J, leaving 20 bases between them. Looked up from germline, CDR1 is SEHNR and CDR2 is FQNEAQ (reference sequence). The CDR3 loop reads CASSLVEGFGVGSYNEQFF. The CDR3 bases are TGTGCCAGCAGCTTAGTAGAAGGGTTCGGGGTTGGTTCCTACAATGAGCAGTTCTTC.

This chain uses TRBV6-5 with TRBJ2-1, with a possible D match to TRBD2 (6 bases). The CDR3 runs 15 residues. CDR1 is MNHEY and CDR2 is SVGAGI in the germline V gene. The V end was cut by 5 bases, the J end by 5 bases, with 16 bases between. CDR3: CASSRAGDLNNEQFF. The CDR3, as DNA: TGTGCCAGCAGTCGGGCTGGGGACTTAAACAATGAGCAGTTCTTC.

In this sample, this clone turned up a few times. The chain combines TRBV11-2 with TRBJ2-3; 8 positions agree with TRBD2. Per germline, CDR1 SGHAT and CDR2 FQNNGV. The CDR3 is made up of 16 amino acids. V was pared by 0 bases and J by 1 base, with 3 bases of the junction left unmatched. The CDR3 region is CASSLDPAGGTDTQYF. CDR3 sequence (DNA): TGTGCCAGCAGCTTAGATCCAGCGGGGGGCACAGATACGCAGTATTTT.

The table lists this clone with a few counts. The chain uses TRBV7-9 and TRBJ1-2; D is unclear. The CDR3 covers 14 residues. The germline CDR1 and CDR2 sequences are SEHNR and FQNEAQ (reference sequence). The V end was cut by 5 bases, the J end by 4 bases, with 14 bases between. CDR3 sequence reads: CASSHPDGIYGYTF. The CDR3 DNA reads as TGTGCCAGCAGCCACCCCGACGGGATCTATGGCTACACCTTC.

In this sample, this clone turned up a few times. The chain joins TRBV7-9 to TRBJ1-2; D remains ambiguous. The CDR3 is 13 amino acids. Per the germline V gene, CDR1 is SEHNR and CDR2 is FQNEAQ (reference sequence). With 1 base removed from V and 2 bases from J, the gap between germline ends came to 5 bases. CDR3 in amino acids: CASSLVLNYGYTF. CDR3 nucleotides: TGTGCCAGCAGCTTAGTATTAAACTATGGCTACACCTTC.

Only a few counts were recorded for this clone. This chain links TRBV29-1 with TRBJ1-2, with D possibly being TRBD1 (5 bases). Trimming took 4 bases from V and 8 from J, leaving 5 bases between them. CDR1 SQVTM and CDR2 ANQGSEA come from the germline V gene. CDR3 length equals 9 residues. The CDR3 nucleotides are TGCAGCGTTGCAGGGGGCTACACCTTC. Its protein is CSVAGGYTF.

Only a few counts were recorded for this clone. The chain carries TRBV28 and TRBJ1-1, with D possibly TRBD1 on 5 matching bases. Germline-derived CDR1 and CDR2 are MDHEN and SYDVKM. The CDR3 sequence is 11 residues long. Between the trimmed V and J ends, which lost 10 bases and 4 bases, there was a span of 10 bases. CDR3 DNA: TGTGCCACGGGGGGGGTCACTGAAGCTTTCTTT. This translates into CATGGVTEAFF.